Listed below are T cell receptor beta chains from one sample, sequenced in a study of blood T cells in healthy people across ages. MiXCR, applied by TCRdb to the 5' RACE reads, yields one record per CDR3 protein. This sample has 600,000 or so distinct CDR3 sequences; approximately 30% occur once, and the top ten carry around 14%. The sequenced material came from blood. All receptors derive from an elderly woman in good health. Both conserved end residues are part of each CDR3. D genes are given only for firm matches. Some rows have no size entry. The others give once, few or many, or a class for an expanded clone.

clone_size: many
d_call: -
v_call: TRBV5-1
j_call: TRBJ2-5
cdr3_nt: TGCGCCAGCAGCCTAAGTCCCGGGGGGCAGACCCAGTACTTC
cdr3_aa: CASSLSPGGQTQYF

clone_size: few
d_call: TRBD1
v_call: TRBV5-1
j_call: TRBJ1-1
cdr3_nt: TGCGCCAGCAGTTTCCAAACAGGGGCTGTCAACACTGAAGCTTTCTTT
cdr3_aa: CASSFQTGAVNTEAFF

clone_size: few
d_call: -
v_call: TRBV5-1
j_call: TRBJ1-3
cdr3_nt: TGCGCCAGCAGCTTGGTCGGCAACTCTGGAAACACCATATATTTT
cdr3_aa: CASSLVGNSGNTIYF

clone_size: many
d_call: TRBD1
v_call: TRBV7-3
j_call: TRBJ1-6
cdr3_nt: TGTGCCAGCAGCTTTTCCGGGACAGGGGTTAGTAATTCACCCCTCCACTTT
cdr3_aa: CASSFSGTGVSNSPLHF

clone_size: -
d_call: TRBD1
v_call: TRBV29-1
j_call: TRBJ1-1
cdr3_nt: TGCAGCGTTTGGGACAGGTGGATGAACACTGAAGCTTTCTTT
cdr3_aa: CSVWDRWMNTEAFF

clone_size: many
d_call: TRBD1
v_call: TRBV10-3
j_call: TRBJ2-7
cdr3_nt: TGTGCCATCAGCAATGGACAGGGATTCGTCGAGCAGTACTTC
cdr3_aa: CAISNGQGFVEQYF

clone_size: -
d_call: -
v_call: TRBV14
j_call: TRBJ1-1
cdr3_nt: TGTGCCAGCAGCCAGATCGGACTGAGGGACACTGAAGCTTTCTTT
cdr3_aa: CASSQIGLRDTEAFF

clone_size: many
d_call: -
v_call: TRBV5-1
j_call: TRBJ2-5
cdr3_nt: TGCGCCAGCAGCTACAGGGTTGAAGAGACCCAGTACTTC
cdr3_aa: CASSYRVEETQYF

clone_size: many
d_call: -
v_call: TRBV21-1
j_call: TRBJ1-5
cdr3_nt: TGTGCCAGCAGCAAAGGCATTTCTAGCAATCAGCCCCAGCATTTT
cdr3_aa: CASSKGISSNQPQHF

clone_size: many
d_call: -
v_call: TRBV5-1
j_call: TRBJ2-7
cdr3_nt: TGCGCCAGCAGCCCGGAGCCAGGGAAGGACGAGCAGTACTTC
cdr3_aa: CASSPEPGKDEQYF

clone_size: few
d_call: -
v_call: TRBV30
j_call: TRBJ2-6
cdr3_nt: TGTGCCTGGAGTGACGTCCACTCTGGGGCCAACGTCCTGACTTTC
cdr3_aa: CAWSDVHSGANVLTF

clone_size: -
d_call: -
v_call: TRBV27
j_call: TRBJ1-5
cdr3_nt: TGTGCCAGCAGTCCAAGGATGGGATGGAATCAGCCCCAGCATTTT
cdr3_aa: CASSPRMGWNQPQHF

clone_size: -
d_call: TRBD2
v_call: TRBV7-2
j_call: TRBJ2-5
cdr3_nt: TGTGCCAGCAGCTTGAGCGGGAGTTCGGGAGAGACCCAGTACTTC
cdr3_aa: CASSLSGSSGETQYF

clone_size: -
d_call: -
v_call: TRBV20-1
j_call: TRBJ2-7
cdr3_nt: TGCAGTGCTAGAAGGGACGGTCCCTCCTACGAGCAGTACTTC
cdr3_aa: CSARRDGPSYEQYF

clone_size: many
d_call: TRBD1
v_call: TRBV20-1
j_call: TRBJ1-2
cdr3_nt: TGCAGTGCTAGAGGACAGGGGCCAAAACCTGGCTACACCTTC
cdr3_aa: CSARGQGPKPGYTF

clone_size: many
d_call: -
v_call: TRBV2
j_call: TRBJ2-7
cdr3_nt: TGTGCCAGCAGTGGTCCAGACCCGGGCGAGCAGTACTTC
cdr3_aa: CASSGPDPGEQYF

clone_size: many
d_call: -
v_call: TRBV19
j_call: TRBJ2-4
cdr3_nt: TGTGCCAGTAGTCCAGGGGGGTTTCAGTACTTC
cdr3_aa: CASSPGGFQYF